These 21 T cell receptor beta chains were all obtained from the same sample, sequenced in a study of molecular identifiers for immune sequencing clone quantification. From the PCR reads, TCRdb called clonotypes with MiXCR, one entry per CDR3 protein. This sample carries 85,000 to 100,000 distinct CDR3 sequences, 20% to 30% of them seen once, and the ten largest clones take 0.94%. The sequencing sample was made of naive CD8+ T cells from blood, with Jurkat cell RNA spiked in. This sample's subset: FACS-sorted CD8+CD4-CCR7+CD45RA+ naive T cells. The receptor set was obtained from a human donor in good health. Some libraries in this study had Jurkat cell RNA spiked in.

This clonotype was seen ten or more times. V usage is TRBV29-1 and J usage is TRBJ2-6, with D possibly matching TRBD2 (6 bases). The CDR3 spans 16 residues. Germline V gene sequence: CDR1 SQVTM, CDR2 ANQGSEA. Trimming stripped 3 bases from V and 0 bases from J, with 12 bases between. For the CDR3, the DNA is TGCAGCGTTGATGGGCAGGGAGGCTCTGGGGCCAACGTCCTGACTTTC. It is translated as CSVDGQGGSGANVLTF.

A word on this clonotype: This may arise from a read error, as a much more abundant clone is one base away. The chain uses TRBV2 and TRBJ2-1; D ambiguous. The CDR3 consists of 15 residues. Trimming removed 3 bases at V and 4 bases at J, with 13 bases between. From germline, CDR1 is SNHLY and CDR2 FYNNEI. CDR3 nucleotide sequence: TGTGCCAGCAGTGACAGGCTCCTCCCGTACAATGAGCAGTTCTTC. This translates into CASSDRLLPYNEQFF. Drawing the rest from reference TRBV2 and TRBJ2-1, the complete variable domain is EPEVTQTPSHQVTQMGQEVILRCVPISNHLYFYWYRQILGQKVEFLVSFYNNEISEKSEIFDDQFSVERPDGSNFTLKIRSTKLEDSAMYFCASSDRLLPYNEQFFGPGTRLTVL.

This clonotype was detected many times. The chain recombines TRBV15 with TRBJ1-6; D may be TRBD1 (5 bases). V was pared by 2 bases and J by 7 bases, with 12 bases between. In germline, CDR1 is LNHNV, CDR2 YYDKDF (reference sequence). The CDR3 length is 15 residues. CDR3 loop: CATSRSGTSNSPLHF. CDR3 in DNA: TGTGCCACCAGCAGAAGCGGGACCTCCAATTCACCCCTCCACTTT.

Points on this clonotype: A much larger clone differs from this one at a single base, so this may be a read error. Because it lacks the conserved phenylalanine or tryptophan at the end, this CDR3 is likely a read error. CDR3 in DNA: TGTGCCAGCAGTTTTGACAGGGGGTACACTGAAGCTTTCCTT. It specifies CASSFDRGYTEAFL. The J gene is TRBJ1-1, the V gene TRBV28; TRBD1 matches 9 bases. This CDR3 is built from 14 residues. Germline assignment: CDR1 MDHEN and CDR2 SYDVKM. V shed 3 bases and J 3 bases; nucleotides not matched to a gene: 2.

This clonotype was seen ten or more times. As DNA, the CDR3 is TGTGCCAGCAGCGGCGGTCTGTCCACCGGGGAGCTGTTTTTT. This translates into CASSGGLSTGELFF. The chain recombines TRBV27 with TRBJ2-2; no definite D call. V dropped 6 bases and J dropped 4 bases, with 12 bases sitting between them. Germline V CDR1 and CDR2: MNHEY, SMNVEV (reference sequence). This CDR3 contains 14 residues.

This clonotype was counted ten times or more. The rearrangement uses TRBV7-9 and TRBJ2-2; D tentatively fits TRBD1 or TRBD2 (5 bases each). Germline V gives CDR1 SEHNR, CDR2 FQNEAQ (reference sequence). CDR3 length equals 16 residues. Trimming removed 6 bases at V and 4 bases at J, with 18 bases between. The CDR3 here is CASSSGTGTGTGELFF. The DNA for the CDR3 is TGTGCCAGCAGTTCCGGGACCGGGACGGGCACCGGGGAGCTGTTTTTT.

Concerning this clonotype: This could be a read error, since a much larger clone is one nucleotide away. The gene calls are TRBV7-9 and TRBJ2-1, with TRBD2 as a possible D gene (6 bases). Germline V gene data show CDR1 as SEHNR and CDR2 as FQNEAQ (reference sequence). The CDR3 covers 15 residues. The CDR3 loop is CASRSGLAPYHEQFF. CDR3 sequence (DNA): TGTGCCAGCAGGTCCGGGCTAGCGCCCTACCATGAGCAGTTCTTC.

V gene TRBV19 combines with J gene TRBJ2-1; TRBD2 aligns across 8 bases. Trimming cost V 3 bases and J 0 bases; bases outside gene matches: 4. The CDR3 is 16 residues long. Germline V CDR1 and CDR2: LNHDA, SQIVND (reference sequence). This CDR3 is CASSITGGGSYNEQFF. Written as DNA, the CDR3 is TGTGCCAGTAGTATCACGGGAGGGGGCTCCTACAATGAGCAGTTCTTC.

This clonotype was seen repeatedly, ten times or more. The CDR3: CASSPKGSGDYEQYF. CDR3 nucleotides: TGTGCCAGCAGCCCGAAGGGAAGCGGGGACTACGAGCAGTACTTC. J is TRBJ2-7 and V is TRBV4-2, with 7 positions matching TRBD2. The CDR3 consists of 15 residues. CDR1 LGHNA and CDR2 YNFKEQ come from the germline V gene. J was trimmed by 3 bases and V by 4 bases; bases with no gene match: 9.

This clonotype has more than one count but fewer than ten. V usage is TRBV4-1 and J usage is TRBJ1-6; D remains unclear. Germline CDR1 is MGHRA and CDR2 is YSYEKL. The CDR3 is 15 residues long. The V gene lost 0 bases and the J gene lost 8 bases, with 11 bases spanning the gap. This chain's CDR3 is CASSQDRTWDSPLHF. The CDR3 bases are TGCGCCAGCAGCCAAGATCGGACCTGGGATTCACCCCTCCACTTT.

In this sample, this clonotype turned up many times. The J gene is TRBJ2-7, the V gene TRBV11-1, with no clear D. There are 13 residues in the CDR3. The V end was cut by 5 bases, the J end by 1 base, with 9 bases between. Looked up from germline, CDR1 is SGHAT and CDR2 is FQDESV (reference sequence). This CDR3 is CASSLVGSYEQYF. The DNA for the CDR3 is TGTGCCAGCAGCCTGGTGGGTTCCTACGAGCAGTACTTC.

As concerns this clonotype: At one end the junction does not follow the germline gene, possibly because of a read error. J is TRBJ2-1 and V is TRBV19; 9 bases are shared with TRBD2. Per the germline V gene, CDR1 is LNHDA and CDR2 is SQIVND (reference sequence). The CDR3 has 16 amino acids. CDR3 bases: TGTGCCAGTAGTATGACTAGCGGAAATTCCTACAATGAGCAGTCCTTC. Translated: CASSMTSGNSYNEQSF.

This clonotype occurred many times. This chain joins TRBV6-6 and TRBJ2-6; D is perhaps TRBD1 (6 bases). V lost 6 bases to trimming and J lost 4 bases, with 13 bases between them. CDR1 is MNHNY and CDR2 is SVGAGI in the germline V gene (reference sequence). The length of the CDR3 is 15 residues. DNA of the CDR3: TGTGCCAGCAGCCCGGACAGCCCAGGGGCCAACGTCCTGACTTTC. Encoded protein: CASSPDSPGANVLTF.

This clonotype came up many times. CDR3 sequence reads: CASSLLWTAYEQYF. The CDR3, as DNA: TGTGCCAGCAGCCTACTATGGACAGCCTACGAGCAGTACTTC. The gene calls are TRBV5-6 and TRBJ2-7; D perhaps matches TRBD1 (6 bases). Germline V gene data show CDR1 as SGHDT and CDR2 as YYEEEE. This CDR3 has 14 amino acids. V was clipped by 4 bases and J by 2 bases, with 13 bases between them.

The sample holds many counts of this clonotype. The CDR3 reads CASSEGQAFGEQYF. In DNA form, the CDR3 reads TGTGCCAGCAGTGAGGGACAGGCCTTCGGGGAGCAGTACTTC. The V call is TRBV6-1, the J call TRBJ2-7, with TRBD1 matching 8 bases. CDR1 is MNHNS and CDR2 is SASEGT in the germline V gene. This CDR3 contains 14 residues. V lost 3 bases to trimming and J lost 7 bases; unmatched junction nucleotides: 8.

As concerns this clonotype: It may be a read error: a sequence one base away is much more abundant. The conserved closing phenylalanine or tryptophan is absent in this CDR3, likely reflecting a read error. The V gene is TRBV4-3, the J gene TRBJ2-3; D ambiguous. Trimming shortened V by 0 bases and J by 1 base, and 8 bases separated the two germline ends. The V gene's germline CDR1 is LGHNA and CDR2 YSLEER. The length of the CDR3 is 15 residues. The CDR3 sequence is CASSQDRWGTDTQYS. The DNA of the CDR3 is TGCGCCAGCAGCCAAGATAGATGGGGCACAGATACGCAGTATTCT.

This clonotype was counted at least ten times. The chain couples TRBV5-6 to TRBJ2-6, with D unclear. Per germline, CDR1 SGHDT and CDR2 YYEEEE. V lost 1 base, J lost 1 base, and 9 bases lay in between. This CDR3 spans 16 amino acids. This CDR3 is CASSLSYRSGANVLTF. The CDR3 DNA is TGTGCCAGCAGCTTGTCCTACAGATCTGGGGCCAACGTCCTGACTTTC.

Comments on this clonotype: This may stem from a read error, because a much larger clone lies one nucleotide away. The J gene is TRBJ2-2, the V gene TRBV9; D call uncertain. The germline V gene encodes CDR1 SGDLS and CDR2 YYNGEE. This CDR3 comprises 14 residues. For the CDR3, the DNA is TGTGCCAGCAGCGTACACCTGAACGCCGGGGAGCTGTTTTTT. Protein sequence: CASSVHLNAGELFF.

In its sample, this clonotype was seen many times. V and J are TRBV6-2 or TRBV6-3 and TRBJ2-3; no reliable D call. The V and J ends lost 2 bases and 7 bases respectively, with 19 bases between them. Germline V lookup: CDR1 MNHEY, CDR2 SVGEGT. The CDR3 has 16 residues. CDR3 sequence (DNA): TGTGCCAGCAGTTACACCCCCGAACGAACCTCGTATACGCAGTATTTT. It codes for CASSYTPERTSYTQYF.

This clonotype has a count of ten or more. The J gene is TRBJ2-3, the V gene TRBV6-1, with D possibly TRBD2 on 7 matching bases. The germline V and J ends were trimmed by 4 bases and 1 base, with 15 bases remaining between them. Germline assignment: CDR1 MNHNS and CDR2 SASEGT. CDR3 length: 16 amino acids. CDR3 in DNA: TGTGCCAGCAGTGGGGCGCGGGGGCATCGCACAGATACGCAGTATTTT. Translated: CASSGARGHRTDTQYF.

This clonotype was found many times. The CDR3 region has the DNA TGTGCCAGCAGCCAGGACAGGGGAAGCACTGAAGCTTTCTTT. As protein: CASSQDRGSTEAFF. The chain uses TRBV7-8 and TRBJ1-1; 9 bases are shared with TRBD1. The CDR3 loop spans 14 amino acids. CDR1 is SGHVS and CDR2 is FQNEAQ in the germline V gene. V lost 5 bases, J lost 4 bases, and 5 bases stayed unmatched. Full variable domain (rest looked up from reference TRBV7-8 and TRBJ1-1): GAGVSQSPRYKVAKRGQDVALRCDPISGHVSLFWYQQALGQGPEFLTYFQNEAQLDKSGLPSDRFFAERPEGSVSTLKIQRTQQEDSAVYLCASSQDRGSTEAFFGQGTRLTVV.